The clone carrying this T cell receptor (beta chain) showed up just a few times. The entry originates in a study of patients and donors after allogeneic stem cell transplantation. TCRdb re-called the RT-PCR reads through MiXCR, storing one row per CDR3 protein. This sample has approximately 25,000 distinct CDR3 sequences, with about 30% found just once. This receptor was taken from a human donor who was either an allogeneic HSCT recipient or a stem cell or donor lymphocyte infusion donor (not recorded which). It is not recorded whose cells these are; they may come from a transplant donor. Input material: blood, either unsorted or a sorted T cell fraction (not recorded which).

The CDR3 DNA reads as TGTGCCAGCAGTGAAATTGGGAGGAACGGTCAGCCCCAGCATTTT. Amino acids: CASSEIGRNGQPQHF. V is TRBV6-1 and J is TRBJ1-5; D is undetermined. V was shortened by 2 bases and J by 6 bases, with 14 bases between the two germline ends. This CDR3 is built from 15 residues. Germline CDR1 and CDR2: MNHNS and SASEGT.